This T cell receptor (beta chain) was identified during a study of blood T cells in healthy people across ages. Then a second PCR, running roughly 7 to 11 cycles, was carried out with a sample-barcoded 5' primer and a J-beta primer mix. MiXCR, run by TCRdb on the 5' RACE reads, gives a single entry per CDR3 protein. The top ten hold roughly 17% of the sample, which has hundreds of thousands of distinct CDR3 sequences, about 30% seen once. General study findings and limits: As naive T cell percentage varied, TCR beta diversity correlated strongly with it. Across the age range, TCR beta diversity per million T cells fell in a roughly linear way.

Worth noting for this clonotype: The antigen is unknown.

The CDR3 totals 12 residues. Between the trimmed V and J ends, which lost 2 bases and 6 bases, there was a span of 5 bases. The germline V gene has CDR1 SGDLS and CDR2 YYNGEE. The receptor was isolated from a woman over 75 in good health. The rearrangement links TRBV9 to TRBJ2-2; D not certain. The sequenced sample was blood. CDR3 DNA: TGTGCCAGCAGCGTTCTCCCCGGGGAGCTGTTTTTT. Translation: CASSVLPGELFF.